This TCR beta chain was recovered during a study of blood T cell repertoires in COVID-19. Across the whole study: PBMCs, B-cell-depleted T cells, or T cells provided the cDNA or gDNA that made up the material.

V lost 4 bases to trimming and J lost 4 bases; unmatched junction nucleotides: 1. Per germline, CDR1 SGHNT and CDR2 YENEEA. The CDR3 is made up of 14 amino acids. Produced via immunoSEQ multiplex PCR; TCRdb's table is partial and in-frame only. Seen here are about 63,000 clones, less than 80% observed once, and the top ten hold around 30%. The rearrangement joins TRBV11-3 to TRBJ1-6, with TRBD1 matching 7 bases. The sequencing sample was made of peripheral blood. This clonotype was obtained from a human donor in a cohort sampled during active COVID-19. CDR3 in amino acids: CASSWDSYNSPLHF. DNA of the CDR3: TGTGCCAGCAGCTGGGACAGTTATAATTCACCCCTCCACTTT.